This T cell receptor beta chain was observed in a study of T cell responses to AZD1222 COVID-19 vaccine. Study-level background: Analysis merged second doses at about 4 or about 12 weeks. Overall study results and limits: Clonal diversity may have been underestimated, and the donors were mostly white British, with more females than males.

Note on this clone: Its antigen remains unidentified.

Method: immunoSEQ multiplex PCR; TCRdb's copy keeps in-frame clones and lacks some. The data show around 160,000 clones, 90% to 95% seen once. Sequenced here: peripheral blood, sampled on day 0 of AZD1222 vaccination. The TCR originated in an adult in good health.

CDR3 in DNA: TGCAGTGCTAGTGAATCAGCGGTGGGGACAGATACGCAGTATTTT. It specifies CSASESAVGTDTQYF. The chain links TRBV20-1 to TRBJ2-3; D is possibly TRBD2 (5 bases). CDR1 DFQATT and CDR2 SNEGSKA come from the germline V gene (reference sequence). Trimming took 3 bases from V and 3 from J, leaving 16 bases between them. The CDR3 consists of 15 residues.